In this sample, the clone carrying this T cell receptor beta chain turned up many times. Looked up from germline, CDR1 is MDHEN and CDR2 is SYDVKM. Unmatched junction bases numbered 3, after V lost 2 bases and J lost 2 bases. This CDR3 region has 14 residues. The sample belongs to a study of molecular identifiers for immune sequencing clone quantification. Between about 19,000 and 1,100,000 sorted cells, with 10%, 30% or 50% RNA, yielded naive CD8 libraries. Bulk TCR libraries were made with methods that had been previously described and with listed TCR primers. One entry per CDR3 protein results from TCRdb running MiXCR on the PCR reads. The sample carries about 630,000 distinct CDR3 sequences, roughly 27% recorded once.

The origin of this receptor is a human donor in good health. Some libraries in this study had Jurkat cell RNA spiked in. The rearrangement joins TRBV28 to TRBJ2-7; the match to TRBD2 covers 7 bases. What was sequenced was naive CD8+ T cells from blood, with Jurkat cell RNA spiked in. Described subset: FACS-sorted CD8+CD4-CCR7+CD45RA+ naive T cells. The CDR3 here is CASSLSAGAYEQYF. The CDR3 region has the DNA TGTGCCAGCAGTTTAAGCGCGGGGGCCTACGAGCAGTACTTC. Drawing the rest from reference TRBV28 and TRBJ2-7, the complete variable domain is DVKVTQSSRYLVKRTGEKVFLECVQDMDHENMFWYRQDPGLGLRLIYFSYDVKMKEKGDIPEGYSVSREKKERFSLILESASTNQTSMYLCASSLSAGAYEQYFGPGTRLTVT.